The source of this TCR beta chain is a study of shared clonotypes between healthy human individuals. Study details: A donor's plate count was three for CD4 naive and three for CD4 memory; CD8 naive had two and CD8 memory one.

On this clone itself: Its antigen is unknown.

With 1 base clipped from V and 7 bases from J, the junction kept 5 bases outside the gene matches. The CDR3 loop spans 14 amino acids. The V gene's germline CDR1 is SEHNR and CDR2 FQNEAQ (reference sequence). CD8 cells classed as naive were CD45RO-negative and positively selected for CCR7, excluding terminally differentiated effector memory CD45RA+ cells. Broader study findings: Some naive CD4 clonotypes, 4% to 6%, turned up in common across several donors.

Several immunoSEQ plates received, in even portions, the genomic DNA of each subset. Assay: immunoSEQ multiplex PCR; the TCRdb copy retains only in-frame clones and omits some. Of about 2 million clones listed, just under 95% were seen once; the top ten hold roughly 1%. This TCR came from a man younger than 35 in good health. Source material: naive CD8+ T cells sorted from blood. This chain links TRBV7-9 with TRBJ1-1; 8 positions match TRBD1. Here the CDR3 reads CASSLVQGAVEAFF. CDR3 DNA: TGTGCCAGCAGCTTAGTGCAGGGGGCCGTTGAAGCTTTCTTT.